These 8 T cell receptor beta chains were sequenced from one sample in a study of Graves' ophthalmopathy and Graves' hyperthyroidism. RNA served as the template for amplifying TCR beta CDR3 regions. The authors performed first-round RT-PCR with HTBI primers and then a second-round multiplex PCR. One entry per CDR3 protein, called by TCRdb with MiXCR from the multiplex PCR reads. The sample has 350,000 to 450,000 distinct CDR3 sequences, approximately 20% seen once. The material sequenced was peripheral blood. Receptors originate from a young woman with Graves' ophthalmopathy.

J is TRBJ1-1 and V is TRBV14; D is perhaps TRBD1 (6 bases). Germline lookup yields CDR1 SGHDN and CDR2 FVKESK. The CDR3 is 21 residues long. Trimming took off 4 bases at V and 0 bases at J, with 30 bases between the two ends. The CDR3 region has the DNA TGTGCCAGCAGCCTTCCACTAAGTATGGGGGGGACACGGACCATGAACACTGAAGCTTTCTTT. Its protein product is CASSLPLSMGGTRTMNTEAFF.

This clonotype appeared many times. The junction does not match germline at one end; this may be a read error. This chain joins TRBV6-1 and TRBJ2-7; D may match TRBD1 or TRBD2 (5 bases each). CDR3 length equals 14 residues. The germline V gene has CDR1 MNHNS and CDR2 SASEGT. DNA for the CDR3: TGTGCTAGCAGAGAGGGACCCCCGAGTGGCGAGCAGTACTTC. Protein product: CASREGPPSGEQYF.

This clonotype was recorded only once. The chain combines TRBV11-2 with TRBJ2-7; TRBD2 matches at 8 bases. The CDR3 is made up of 17 amino acids. Germline values: CDR1 SGHAT, CDR2 FQNNGV. V gave up 7 bases and J gave up 3 bases; unmatched junction bases: 17. The CDR3 loop is CASIRTQAGLGGYEQYF. The CDR3 region has the DNA TGTGCCAGCATTCGAACCCAGGCGGGACTAGGGGGCTACGAGCAGTACTTC.

In this sample, this clonotype turned up many times. The CDR3 here is CASSQARDSEQYF. In nucleotides, the CDR3 is TGTGCCAGCAGCCAGGCCCGGGACAGCGAGCAGTACTTC. The chain couples TRBV14 to TRBJ2-7; the match to TRBD1 covers 7 bases. V dropped 3 bases and J dropped 6; count of bases not matched to a gene: 5. The CDR3 is 13 residues long. CDR1 is SGHDN, CDR2 FVKESK, per germline.

This clonotype turned up a few times. The rearrangement uses TRBV28 and TRBJ1-4; 8 bases map to TRBD1. The germline V gene encodes CDR1 MDHEN and CDR2 SYDVKM. The CDR3 spans 17 residues. Trimming cost V 6 bases and J 4 bases; bases outside gene matches: 13. DNA for the CDR3: TGTGCCAGCAGGACCAGGGACAGGTGGGGCCTTAATGAAAAACTGTTTTTT. Protein: CASRTRDRWGLNEKLFF.

This chain uses TRBV27 with TRBJ1-2; D unclear. Per germline, CDR1 MNHEY and CDR2 SMNVEV (reference sequence). The CDR3 sequence is 12 residues long. The V end lost 5 bases, the J end lost 7 bases, and 11 bases lay between the germline ends. CDR3 residues: CASSENNGGYTF. The CDR3 bases are TGTGCCAGCAGTGAAAATAACGGTGGCTACACCTTC.

The V call is TRBV12-3 or TRBV12-4, the J call TRBJ1-2; no firm D call. The CDR3 covers 10 residues. Trimming took 6 bases from V and 9 from J, leaving 8 bases between them. The CDR3 sequence is CASSRSSYTF. DNA of the CDR3: TGTGCCAGCAGCCGTTCGAGCTACACCTTC.

This chain links TRBV30 with TRBJ2-5, with 7 bases that match TRBD2. J was trimmed by 4 bases and V by 2 bases; bases with no gene match: 10. The germline V gene encodes CDR1 GTSNPN and CDR2 SVGIG (reference sequence). The CDR3 runs to 15 residues. Here the CDR3 reads CAWSIEAGPPETQYF. DNA for the CDR3: TGTGCCTGGAGTATCGAAGCGGGACCCCCAGAGACCCAGTACTTC.